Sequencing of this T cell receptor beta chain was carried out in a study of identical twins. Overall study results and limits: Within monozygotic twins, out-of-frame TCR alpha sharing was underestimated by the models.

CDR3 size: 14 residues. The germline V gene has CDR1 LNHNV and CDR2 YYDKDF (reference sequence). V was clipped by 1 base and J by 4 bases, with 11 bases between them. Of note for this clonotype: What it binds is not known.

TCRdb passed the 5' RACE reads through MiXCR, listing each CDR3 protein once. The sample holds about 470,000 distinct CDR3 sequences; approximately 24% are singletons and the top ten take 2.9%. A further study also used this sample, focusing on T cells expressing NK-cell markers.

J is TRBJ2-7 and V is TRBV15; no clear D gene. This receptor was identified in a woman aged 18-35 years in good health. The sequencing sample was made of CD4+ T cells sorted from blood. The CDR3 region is CATSRVPQNYEQYF. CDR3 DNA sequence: TGTGCCACCAGCAGAGTCCCACAGAATTACGAGCAGTACTTC. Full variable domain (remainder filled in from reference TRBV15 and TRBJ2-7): DAMVIQNPRYQVTQFGKPVTLSCSQTLNHNVMYWYQQKSSQAPKLLFHYYDKDFNNEADTPDNFQSRRPNTSFCFLDIRSPGLGDTAMYLCATSRVPQNYEQYFGPGTRLTVT.